Below, 9 T cell receptor beta chains from the same sample are listed, as sequenced in a study of blood T cell repertoires in COVID-19. Clones were sequenced by immunoSEQ multiplex PCR, and TCRdb holds only the in-frame ones, with some missing. The sample gives roughly 260,000 clones, about 88% of which show up once; approximately 4.3% is in the top ten. Sequenced sample: peripheral blood. These receptors all come from a man in his 60s who had recovered from COVID-19.

The gene calls are TRBV6-2 or TRBV6-3 and TRBJ2-7, with unresolved D. Trimming cost V 0 bases and J 6 bases, with 12 bases left between them. Germline values: CDR1 MNHEY, CDR2 SVGEGT. The CDR3 consists of 14 residues. Written as DNA, the CDR3 is TGTGCCAGCAGTTACTCGGGTCTAGTGCTCGAGCAGTACTTC. As protein: CASSYSGLVLEQYF.

The V call is TRBV5-4, the J call TRBJ1-6, with 10 bases lining up with TRBD1. V lost 4 bases, J lost 6 bases, and 10 bases stayed unmatched. Per germline, CDR1 SGHNT and CDR2 YYREEE (reference sequence). This CDR3 comprises 17 residues. The CDR3 DNA reads as TGTGCCAGCAGCGGGGACAGGGGCGCACTTCTTAATTCACCCCTCCACTTT. Translated, it gives CASSGDRGALLNSPLHF.

This chain links TRBV5-1 with TRBJ2-7; D possibly corresponds to TRBD1 (5 bases). Trimming removed 0 bases at V and 2 bases at J, with 9 bases between. CDR3 length: 14 residues. Germline lookup yields CDR1 SGHRS and CDR2 YFSETQ. The CDR3 coding sequence is TGCGCCAGCAGCTTGGGACAGCTCGCCTACGAGCAGTACTTC. Translated: CASSLGQLAYEQYF.

The chain couples TRBV9 to TRBJ1-2; 7 bases fit TRBD1. The CDR3 runs to 14 residues. V lost 0 bases, J lost 8 bases, and 7 bases stayed unmatched. The V gene's germline CDR1 is SGDLS and CDR2 YYNGEE. The CDR3: CASSVDRGLGGYTF. The CDR3 DNA follows: TGTGCCAGCAGCGTAGACAGGGGACTAGGCGGCTACACCTTC.

The chain joins TRBV7-6 to TRBJ2-1, with 8 bases lining up with TRBD1. V trimming: 1 base; J trimming: 4 bases; junction bases outside the gene matches: 6. CDR1 is SGHVS, CDR2 FNYEAQ, per germline. The CDR3 runs to 16 residues. The CDR3 DNA reads TGTGCCAGCAGCTTAGGGACAGGGCTAGGATACAATGAGCAGTTCTTC. Translating gives CASSLGTGLGYNEQFF. Full variable domain (rest looked up from reference TRBV7-6 and TRBJ2-1): GAGVSQSPRYKVTKRGQDVALRCDPISGHVSLYWYRQALGQGPEFLTYFNYEAQQDKSGLPNDRFSAERPEGSISTLTIQRTEQRDSAMYRCASSLGTGLGYNEQFFGPGTRLTVL.

The chain links TRBV7-9 to TRBJ1-2; D is undetermined. The CDR3 runs 12 residues. Germline CDR1 is SEHNR and CDR2 is FQNEAQ (reference sequence). Trimming stripped 8 bases from V and 7 bases from J, with 14 bases between. CDR3 DNA: TGTGCCAGCCTGTGGCCAGAGGTTGGCTACACCTTC. This encodes CASLWPEVGYTF.

The V gene is TRBV6-5, the J gene TRBJ1-2; D is unresolved. The CDR3 extends over 12 amino acids. V lost 4 bases, J lost 4 bases, and 7 bases lay in between. Germline lookup yields CDR1 MNHEY and CDR2 SVGAGI. CDR3 sequence: CASSSGIYGYTF. DNA for the CDR3: TGTGCCAGCAGTTCGGGAATCTATGGCTACACCTTC.

The rearrangement uses TRBV19 and TRBJ1-4, with 7 bases identical to TRBD1. J lost 0 bases, V lost 5 bases, and 6 bases had no gene match. The CDR3 sequence is 16 residues long. Germline values: CDR1 LNHDA, CDR2 SQIVND (reference sequence). The chain's CDR3 is CASSFRTGSTNEKLFF. CDR3 DNA sequence: TGTGCCAGTAGTTTCCGGACAGGATCAACTAATGAAAAACTGTTTTTT.

The chain is built from TRBV9 and TRBJ1-2; D perhaps matches TRBD1 (6 bases). Germline V gene data show CDR1 as SGDLS and CDR2 as YYNGEE. V was trimmed by 2 bases and J by 4 bases, leaving 9 bases between them. The CDR3 sequence is 13 residues long. The CDR3 DNA reads as TGTGCCAGCAGCGTCAGCAGGGGCTATGGCTACACCTTC. It codes for CASSVSRGYGYTF.